The 31 T cell receptor beta chains reported below all come from one sample, sequenced in a study of shared clonotypes between healthy human individuals. Here immunoSEQ multiplex PCR was the method, and the copy in TCRdb shows in-frame clones only, minus some. Seen here are around 2.5 million clones, approximately 93% observed once, and the top ten hold around 0.37%. Sequencing was done on a sample of naive CD4+ T cells from PBMCs. The subset: CD45RA+ positively selected. All receptors come from a man between 18 and 29 years old in good health. Some clones in this sample may be carry-over from other donors' samples.

The rearrangement joins TRBV7-2 to TRBJ2-1; D not resolved. The V gene lost 3 bases and the J gene lost 2 bases, with 8 bases spanning the gap. Germline V gene lookup returns CDR1 SGHTA and CDR2 FQGNSA. There are 14 residues in the CDR3. The CDR3: CASSLDPTYNEQFF. The CDR3 DNA is TGTGCCAGCAGCTTGGACCCTACCTACAATGAGCAGTTCTTC.

This clone showed up just a few times. The chain couples TRBV7-9 to TRBJ1-1; possible D gene TRBD1, 6 bases. V lost 5 bases and J lost 7, with 17 bases in between. The CDR3 is 14 amino acids. Germline V gene lookup returns CDR1 SEHNR and CDR2 FQNEAQ (reference sequence). The CDR3 DNA sequence: TGTGCCAGCAGCCTCTCGCGGGGGCAGGGTGAAGCTTTCTTT. The encoded protein is CASSLSRGQGEAFF.

The V and J genes are TRBV28 and TRBJ2-4, with TRBD2 identical over 9 bases. CDR1 is MDHEN and CDR2 is SYDVKM in the germline V gene. CDR3 length: 15 amino acids. V gave up 6 bases and J gave up 8 bases; unmatched junction bases: 11. The CDR3 nucleotides are TGTGCCAGCAGCACCCGTAGCGGGAGTGGGGACATTCAGTACTTC. Translated: CASSTRSGSGDIQYF.

This clone occurred a few times. The rearrangement links TRBV27 to TRBJ2-2, with unresolved D. V shed 4 bases and J shed 4 bases, with 7 bases lying between them. The CDR3 totals 13 residues. Germline loops: CDR1 MNHEY, CDR2 SMNVEV (reference sequence). The CDR3 DNA follows: TGTGCCAGCAGTTCAAGACCCACCGGGGAGCTGTTTTTT. As protein: CASSSRPTGELFF.

The V call is TRBV28, the J call TRBJ2-2, with D unresolved. Trimming removed 3 bases from V and 4 bases from J, with 12 bases in between. The CDR3 has 15 residues. From germline, CDR1 is MDHEN and CDR2 SYDVKM. The CDR3 nucleotides read TGTGCCAGCAGTTTGTGGCAGGAGCCCACCGGGGAGCTGTTTTTT. Its protein is CASSLWQEPTGELFF.

This chain uses TRBV6-1 with TRBJ1-2; unclear D gene. V shed 5 bases and J shed 5 bases, with 18 bases lying between them. The CDR3 length is 15 residues. In germline, CDR1 is MNHNS, CDR2 SASEGT. CDR3 sequence (DNA): TGTGCCAGCAGTTCTTTCCAGTGGGTACTATATGGCTACACCTTC. Its protein product is CASSSFQWVLYGYTF.

The V call is TRBV11-2, the J call TRBJ2-1, with a tentative D call TRBD1 (5 bases). This CDR3 region has 15 residues. V was pared by 1 base and J by 7 bases, with 14 bases between. Looked up from germline, CDR1 is SGHAT and CDR2 is FQNNGV. The CDR3 region is CASSLGAGLNNEQFF. CDR3 sequence (DNA): TGTGCCAGCAGCTTAGGGGCAGGGCTTAATAATGAGCAGTTCTTC.

The chain carries TRBV7-9 and TRBJ2-7; 9 nucleotides agree with TRBD2. CDR3 length equals 15 residues. The germline V gene encodes CDR1 SEHNR and CDR2 FQNEAQ (reference sequence). V dropped 5 bases and J dropped 7; count of bases not matched to a gene: 12. The DNA for the CDR3 is TGTGCCAGCAGCCCGCAGTGGCGGGAGGGCCAGGAGCAGTACTTC. It specifies CASSPQWREGQEQYF.

The V call is TRBV5-1, the J call TRBJ2-1, with D possibly TRBD1 on 6 matching bases. Germline lookup yields CDR1 SGHRS and CDR2 YFSETQ. This CDR3 has 16 amino acids. V was pared by 1 base and J by 2 bases, with 13 bases between. The CDR3 sequence: CASSLRGTETYNEQFF. CDR3 nucleotides: TGCGCCAGCAGCTTGAGGGGGACCGAGACCTACAATGAGCAGTTCTTC.

J is TRBJ2-7 and V is TRBV21-1; TRBD1 was called by the table and not checked on the DNA. TRBV21-1 is recorded as a pseudogene. This CDR3 has 12 residues. In DNA, the CDR3 is TGTGCCAGCGGACAGGGGGCACGCGAGCAGTACTTC. Its translation: CASGQGAREQYF.

The chain recombines TRBV28 with TRBJ1-1, with D uncertain. Germline loops: CDR1 MDHEN, CDR2 SYDVKM. Deletions cut 2 bases from V and 0 bases from J, with 7 bases between. The CDR3 consists of 14 residues. As DNA, the CDR3 is TGTGCCAGCAGTTTACGACCGCTGAACACTGAAGCTTTCTTT. As protein: CASSLRPLNTEAFF.

Comment on this clone: This CDR3 is also generated by other DNA sequences in the sample. The chain combines TRBV2 with TRBJ2-7; TRBD2 matches at 8 bases. Unmatched junction bases numbered 2, after V lost 5 bases and J lost 2 bases. The CDR3 spans 13 residues. Germline values: CDR1 SNHLY, CDR2 FYNNEI. DNA for the CDR3: TGTGCCAGCAGTACTAGCGGAACCTACGAGCAGTACTTC. This sequence encodes CASSTSGTYEQYF.

This rearrangement joins TRBV10-3 to TRBJ2-2; no reliable D call. Trimming took 0 bases from V and 1 from J, leaving 12 bases between them. The CDR3 consists of 17 residues. The germline CDR1 and CDR2 sequences are ENHRY and SYGVKD. CDR3 bases: TGTGCCATCAGTGAGTCGGCCAGGAGAAAGAACACCGGGGAGCTGTTTTTT. Its translation is CAISESARRKNTGELFF.

V and J are TRBV7-2 and TRBJ2-3; D perhaps matches TRBD2 (5 bases). CDR3 length: 14 residues. Trimming shortened V by 5 bases and J by 1 base, and 10 bases separated the two germline ends. Germline V CDR1 and CDR2: SGHTA, FQGNSA. CDR3: CASSRERGTDTQYF. DNA for the CDR3: TGTGCCAGCAGCCGCGAGAGGGGCACAGATACGCAGTATTTT.

This clone was counted once. The chain employs TRBV18 and TRBJ2-1; D might be TRBD1 (5 bases). V lost 2 bases and J 6 bases, leaving 17 bases between the germline ends. This CDR3 region has 16 residues. In germline, CDR1 is KGHSH, CDR2 LQKENI. In DNA, the CDR3 is TGTGCCAGCTCACCAGGCGGACACACGAAGGGCAATGAGCAGTTCTTC. Protein sequence: CASSPGGHTKGNEQFF. The entire variable domain, with the rest obtained from reference TRBV18 and TRBJ2-1, is as follows: NAGVMQNPRHLVRRRGQEARLRCSPMKGHSHVYWYRQLPEEGLKFMVYLQKENIIDESGMPKERFSAEFPKEGPSILRIQQVVRGDSAAYFCASSPGGHTKGNEQFFGPGTRLTVL.

The V and J genes are TRBV29-1 and TRBJ2-7; D perhaps matches TRBD2 (6 bases). Deletions cut 6 bases from V and 0 bases from J, with 15 bases between. The CDR3 is 14 residues long. Per the germline V gene, CDR1 is SQVTM and CDR2 is ANQGSEA. CDR3 residues: CSVVRDFSSYEQYF. The CDR3 DNA sequence: TGCAGCGTCGTCCGGGACTTCTCCTCCTACGAGCAGTACTTC.

This chain joins TRBV18 and TRBJ2-3; D remains ambiguous. The germline V gene encodes CDR1 KGHSH and CDR2 LQKENI. The CDR3 loop spans 15 amino acids. Trimming shortened V by 6 bases and J by 2 bases, and 15 bases separated the two germline ends. Written as DNA, the CDR3 is TGTGCCAGCTCGCCGTTGGTCGCCGTCACAGATACGCAGTATTTT. Its protein product is CASSPLVAVTDTQYF.

The chain combines TRBV14 with TRBJ2-7, with 15 nucleotides matching TRBD2. Germline V gene data show CDR1 as SGHDN and CDR2 as FVKESK. J gave up 2 bases and V 1 base, and 3 bases lay outside the gene matches. The CDR3 has 17 residues. As DNA, the CDR3 is TGTGCCAGCAGCCAAGCTCGGACTAGCGGGAGGGCCTACGAGCAGTACTTC. Translating it yields CASSQARTSGRAYEQYF.

The J gene is TRBJ1-5, the V gene TRBV5-6; 7 bases match TRBD1. Losses at the gene ends were 0 bases for V and 7 bases for J; bases not matched to a gene: 4. The CDR3 has 14 amino acids. In germline, CDR1 is SGHDT, CDR2 YYEEEE. The CDR3 is CASSLGGQRQPQHF. CDR3 bases: TGTGCCAGCAGCTTGGGGGGACAGCGACAGCCCCAGCATTTT.

This rearrangement joins TRBV5-1 to TRBJ2-1; D is unresolved. This CDR3 has 14 amino acids. Trimming shortened V by 6 bases and J by 7 bases, and 17 bases separated the two germline ends. CDR1 SGHRS and CDR2 YFSETQ come from the germline V gene. The DNA for the CDR3 is TGCGCCAGCACTATGGGCTATCCTCAGAATGAGCAGTTCTTC. This encodes CASTMGYPQNEQFF.

The V gene is TRBV18, the J gene TRBJ2-7; unclear D gene. The CDR3 totals 17 residues. CDR1 and CDR2 (germline): KGHSH, LQKENI. Trimming pared 3 bases from V and 2 bases from J, leaving 20 bases between. In nucleotides, the CDR3 is TGTGCCAGCTCACCCCCTTTCTCATTTCAAGTAACCTACGAGCAGTACTTC. This gives the protein CASSPPFSFQVTYEQYF.

As to this clone: One end of the junction is discordant with germline, which a read error may explain. This chain joins TRBV7-2 and TRBJ1-2; D is unresolved. This CDR3 region has 9 residues. Germline lookup yields CDR1 SGHTA and CDR2 FQGNSA. The CDR3 sequence is CASSLEPSF. DNA of the CDR3: TGTGCCAGCAGCTTAGAACCGAGCTTC.

The J gene is TRBJ1-3, the V gene TRBV6-5; TRBD1 matches 9 bases. Germline trimming cut 8 bases from V and 1 base from J; bases unmatched to any gene: 6. Germline CDR1 and CDR2: MNHEY and SVGAGI. The length of the CDR3 is 15 residues. The CDR3 loop reads CASRQTGGSGNTIYF. The CDR3 DNA is TGTGCCAGCCGACAGACAGGGGGGTCTGGAAACACCATATATTTT.

Only one count was recorded for this clone. This chain uses TRBV4-3 with TRBJ1-2; 7 bases map to TRBD1. V dropped 4 bases and J dropped 3; count of bases not matched to a gene: 8. Germline lookup yields CDR1 LGHNA and CDR2 YSLEER. This CDR3 region has 15 residues. The CDR3 is CASSLTGRLDYGYTF. CDR3 bases: TGCGCCAGCAGCCTGACAGGGAGACTAGACTATGGCTACACCTTC.

V usage is TRBV5-1 and J usage is TRBJ2-5; 10 nucleotides match TRBD2. The CDR3 contains 16 residues. Germline trimming cut 1 base from V and 5 bases from J; bases unmatched to any gene: 8. Germline-derived CDR1 and CDR2 are SGHRS and YFSETQ. CDR3 sequence: CASSLNPTSGTETQYF. CDR3 DNA: TGCGCCAGCAGCTTGAATCCCACTAGCGGGACGGAGACCCAGTACTTC.

This clone was detected a few times. As DNA, the CDR3 is TGTGCCAGCAGCGTAGCCGGGAGTCAGAATGAGCAGTTCTTC. Translating gives CASSVAGSQNEQFF. V is TRBV9 and J is TRBJ2-1, with TRBD2 as a possible D gene (6 bases). The CDR3 is 14 amino acids. The V and J ends lost 0 bases and 7 bases respectively, with 11 bases between them. Germline V CDR1 and CDR2: SGDLS, YYNGEE.

CDR3: CASSSRTSANTGELFF. CDR3 nucleotide sequence: TGTGCCAGCAGCTCTAGGACTAGCGCGAACACCGGGGAGCTGTTTTTT. V gene TRBV7-6 combines with J gene TRBJ2-2, with 9 bases that match TRBD2. Germline lookup yields CDR1 SGHVS and CDR2 FNYEAQ. This CDR3 spans 16 amino acids. The J segment lost 0 bases and the V segment lost 4 bases, leaving 3 bases of the junction unmatched.

The count of this clone is one. V gene TRBV7-2 combines with J gene TRBJ2-5; no clear D gene. The CDR3 loop spans 12 amino acids. Trimming took off 4 bases at V and 5 bases at J, with 8 bases between the two ends. Looked up from germline, CDR1 is SGHTA and CDR2 is FQGNSA. CDR3 region: CASSSSAETQYF. CDR3 DNA: TGTGCCAGCAGCTCATCTGCCGAGACCCAGTACTTC.

The chain joins TRBV5-5 to TRBJ2-7, with 7 bases identical to TRBD1. The CDR3 loop spans 15 amino acids. Trimming cost V 0 bases and J 2 bases; bases outside gene matches: 5. Germline loops: CDR1 SGHKS, CDR2 YYEKEE (reference sequence). The CDR3 sequence: CASSLEGQSAYEQYF. CDR3 nucleotide sequence: TGTGCCAGCAGCTTGGAGGGACAGTCTGCCTACGAGCAGTACTTC.

This clone has a single count. The V and J genes are TRBV5-6 and TRBJ2-1, with D possibly TRBD2 on 6 matching bases. The CDR3 extends over 15 amino acids. The germline CDR1 and CDR2 sequences are SGHDT and YYEEEE. With 0 bases removed from V and 2 bases from J, the gap between germline ends came to 9 bases. DNA for the CDR3: TGTGCCAGCAGCTTGGTCAGGAGGGCCTACAATGAGCAGTTCTTC. This sequence encodes CASSLVRRAYNEQFF.

Details on this clone: The sample carries other DNA sequences with the same CDR3. The chain combines TRBV5-1 with TRBJ1-3; D perhaps matches TRBD1 (6 bases). V was clipped by 4 bases and J by 0 bases, with 11 bases between them. The CDR3 is 15 amino acids. Germline V gene data show CDR1 as SGHRS and CDR2 as YFSETQ. The CDR3 here is CASSPQGPSGNTIYF. The CDR3 DNA sequence: TGCGCCAGCAGCCCACAGGGTCCCTCTGGAAACACCATATATTTT.